This T cell receptor beta chain was found in a study of CXCR3-negative and CXCR3-positive naive CD8 T cells (dated by TCRdb to about 2019). A note on the overall study: In total, 130 million to 150 million TRB reads were obtained, or roughly 1.5 +/- 0.3 million reads per library. Diversity and physicochemical repertoire analyses were performed on some 10 donors pooled from two independent experiments. For the TRBV-TRBJ cluster analysis, the naive subsets came from roughly 5 donors, while the memory cells came from 3 donors. The full study reports these points: CXCR3 expression partially decreased after cryopreservation, so most assays used freshly isolated PBMCs. Because surface CD5, which has been linked to self-reactivity in mice, was comparable between naive subsets, TCR interaction strength was also inferred from TRB CDR3 physicochemical properties. Comparably high repertoire diversity was found in both naive subsets, whereas much lower repertoire diversity was found in memory CD8+ T cells. Similar TRBV-TRBJ usage was shown by naive CXCR3-negative and CXCR3-positive cells from the same donor, whereas distinct patterns were shown by memory cells. TRB CDR3s from CXCR3-positive naive cells showed higher hydrophobicity (lower Kidera factor 4), lower energy, and higher strength and volume indices than CXCR3-negative naive cells.

Worth noting for this clonotype: Its antigen is still unknown.

The sequencer was a NextSeq 550. The Human TCR Profiling Kit (MiLaboratory) was used to make UMI-labeled 5' RACE TRB cDNA libraries. The full amount of extracted RNA was used for cDNA synthesis, and the full amount of resulting cDNA was used for PCR amplification. Libraries were prepared in parallel with an identical number of PCR cycles. Per the authors' processing: With a requirement of at least two reads per UMI, MIGEC and MiXCR extracted about 50,000 +/- 10,000 unique UMI-labeled TRB cDNA molecules per library. On average, each library contained about 40,000 +/- 10,000 functional in-frame TRB CDR3 nucleotide clonotypes without stop codons. After downsampling to 5000 UMI-labeled TRB molecules per sample, diversity metrics such as normalized Shannon-Wiener and Chao1 were calculated in VDJtools. For the central five CDR3 residues, VDJtools calculated physicochemical properties weighted by clonotype size, namely interaction energy, strength, volume and Kidera factor 4. The reads went through TCRdb reprocessing, and each CDR3 protein sequence gets one entry with no DNA. The V and J calls shown here were made by TCRdb, not taken from the authors' results. Per the sample table, the count is 84,000 or so distinct CDR3 sequences. Together, the top ten hold less than 0.6% of the sample.

Via the germline V gene (reference sequence), CDR1 is PRHDT and CDR2 FYEKMQ. The CDR3 contains 15 residues, cysteine and phenylalanine counted. Only the protein is on record. For each CD8+ T cell subset, flow sorting was done in triplicate, and 300,000 to 350,000 cells per subset went directly into RLT lysis buffer. Naive CD8+ T cells were defined stringently as CD45RO-CCR7+CD27+CD95- to exclude memory contaminants. Using standard density gradient centrifugation, peripheral blood mononuclear cells were isolated from buffy coats. Naive CXCR3-negative and CXCR3-positive CD8+ T cells were flow-sorted on a FACSAria III. An RNeasy Mini Kit was used to extract total RNA from the sorted cells.

The chain links TRBV13 with TRBJ2-1; as DNA is missing, the TRBD2 call by TCRdb cannot be tested. The source of this sequence is a human donor in good health. Some clones in this sample may be carry-over from other donors' samples. The sequencing input was naive CXCR3+ CD8+ T cells from blood. The sample's cell subset or site, from its label and the paper: CD45RO-CCR7+CD27+CD95- naive CD8+ T cells expressing CXCR3 (TNR3+). The CDR3 region has the sequence CASSLLSGGENEQFF. Extended through the reference TRBV13 and TRBJ2-1 proteins, this CDR3 yields the full variable domain: AAGVIQSPRHLIKEKRETATLKCYPIPRHDTVYWYQQGPGQDPQFLISFYEKMQSDKGSIPDRFSAQQFSDYHSELNMSSLELGDSALYFCASSLLSGGENEQFFGPGTRLTVL.